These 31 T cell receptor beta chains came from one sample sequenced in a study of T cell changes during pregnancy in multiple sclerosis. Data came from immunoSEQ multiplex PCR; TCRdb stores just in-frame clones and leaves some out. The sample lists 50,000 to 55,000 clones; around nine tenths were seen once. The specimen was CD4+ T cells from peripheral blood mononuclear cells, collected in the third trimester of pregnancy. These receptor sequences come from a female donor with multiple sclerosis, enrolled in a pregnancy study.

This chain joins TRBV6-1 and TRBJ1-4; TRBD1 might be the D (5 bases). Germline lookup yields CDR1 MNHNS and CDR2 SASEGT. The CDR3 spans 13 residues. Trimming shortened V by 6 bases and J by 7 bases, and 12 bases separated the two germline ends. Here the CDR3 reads CASRWDWGEKLFF. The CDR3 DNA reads TGTGCCAGCAGGTGGGACTGGGGTGAAAAACTGTTTTTT.

The CDR3 DNA sequence: TGTGCCTGGAGTCCCACGTGGTACGGGTTTGACGAGCAGTACTTC. Amino acid sequence: CAWSPTWYGFDEQYF. The rearrangement links TRBV30 to TRBJ2-7; no reliable D call. V lost 2 bases to trimming and J lost 5 bases, with 19 bases between them. CDR1 and CDR2 from the germline V gene are GTSNPN and SVGIG (reference sequence). The CDR3 is 15 residues long.

The CDR3 region is CASSPGTSSIRDTQYF. In DNA, the CDR3 is TGTGCCAGCTCACCAGGGACTAGCTCTATTCGGGATACGCAGTATTTT. The J gene is TRBJ2-3, the V gene TRBV18, with TRBD2 matching over 9 bases. The germline gives CDR1 KGHSH, CDR2 LQKENI. The CDR3 spans 16 residues. J was trimmed by 6 bases and V by 2 bases; bases with no gene match: 9.

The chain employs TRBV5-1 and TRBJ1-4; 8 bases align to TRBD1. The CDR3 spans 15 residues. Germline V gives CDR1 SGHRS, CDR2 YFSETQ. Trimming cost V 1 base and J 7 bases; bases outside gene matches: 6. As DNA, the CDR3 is TGCGCCAGCAGCTTGTACCAGGGGGCTGGTGAAAAACTGTTTTTT. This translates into CASSLYQGAGEKLFF.

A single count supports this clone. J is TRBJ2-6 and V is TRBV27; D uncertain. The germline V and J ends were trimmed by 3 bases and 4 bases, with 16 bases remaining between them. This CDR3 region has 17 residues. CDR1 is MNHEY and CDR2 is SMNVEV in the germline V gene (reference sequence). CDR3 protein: CASSFYFLSSGANVLTF. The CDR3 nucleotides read TGTGCCAGCAGTTTTTATTTTTTGAGCTCCGGGGCCAACGTCCTGACTTTC.

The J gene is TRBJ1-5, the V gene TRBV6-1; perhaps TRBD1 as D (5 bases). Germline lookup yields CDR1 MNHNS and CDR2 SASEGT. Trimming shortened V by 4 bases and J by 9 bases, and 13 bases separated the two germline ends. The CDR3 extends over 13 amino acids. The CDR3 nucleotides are TGTGCCAGCAGTGTTACAGGTTCAGTGCCCCAGCATTTT. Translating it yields CASSVTGSVPQHF.

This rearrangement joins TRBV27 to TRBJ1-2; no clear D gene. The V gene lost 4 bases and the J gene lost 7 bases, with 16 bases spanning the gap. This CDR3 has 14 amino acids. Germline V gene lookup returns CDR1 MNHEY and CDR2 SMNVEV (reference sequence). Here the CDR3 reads CASSSIRTSSGYTF. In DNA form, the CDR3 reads TGTGCCAGCAGTTCCATCCGGACTTCTAGTGGCTACACCTTC.

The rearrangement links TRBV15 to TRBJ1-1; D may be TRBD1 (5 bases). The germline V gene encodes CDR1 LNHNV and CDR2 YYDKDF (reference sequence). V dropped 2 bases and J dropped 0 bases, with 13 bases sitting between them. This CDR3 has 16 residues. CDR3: CATSRPPGGMNTEAFF. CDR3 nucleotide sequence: TGTGCCACCAGCAGACCCCCCGGGGGGATGAACACTGAAGCTTTCTTT.

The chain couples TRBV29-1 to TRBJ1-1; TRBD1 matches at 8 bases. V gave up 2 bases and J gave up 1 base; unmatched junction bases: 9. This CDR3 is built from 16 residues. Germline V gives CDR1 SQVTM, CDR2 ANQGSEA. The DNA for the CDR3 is TGCAGCGTTGAATTGGTCAGGGGGCGGACGAACACTGAAGCTTTCTTT. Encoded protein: CSVELVRGRTNTEAFF.

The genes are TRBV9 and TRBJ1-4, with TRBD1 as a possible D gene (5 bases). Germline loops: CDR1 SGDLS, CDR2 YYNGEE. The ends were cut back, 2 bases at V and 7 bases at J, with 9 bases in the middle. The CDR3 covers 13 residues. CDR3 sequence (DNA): TGTGCCAGCAGCGTCGCGGGGGGTGAAAAACTGTTTTTT. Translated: CASSVAGGEKLFF. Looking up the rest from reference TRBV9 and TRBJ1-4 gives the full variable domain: DSGVTQTPKHLITATGQRVTLRCSPRSGDLSVYWYQQSLDQGLQFLIQYYNGEERAKGNILERFSAQQFPDLHSELNLSSLELGDSALYFCASSVAGGEKLFFGSGTQLSVL.

The CDR3 spells CASSVSQGAGEKLFF. CDR3 in DNA: TGTGCCAGCAGCGTCTCACAGGGGGCAGGTGAAAAACTGTTTTTT. V is TRBV9 and J is TRBJ1-4; TRBD1 matches 9 bases. The CDR3 is made up of 15 amino acids. Looked up from germline, CDR1 is SGDLS and CDR2 is YYNGEE. Trimming cost V 2 bases and J 7 bases; bases outside gene matches: 6.

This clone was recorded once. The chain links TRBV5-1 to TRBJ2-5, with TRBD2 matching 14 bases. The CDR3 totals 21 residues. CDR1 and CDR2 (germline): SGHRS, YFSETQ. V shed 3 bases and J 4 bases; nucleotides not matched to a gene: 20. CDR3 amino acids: CASSSIIRVTSGGARPETQYF. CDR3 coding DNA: TGCGCCAGCAGCTCCATAATACGCGTGACTAGCGGGGGGGCGAGACCAGAGACCCAGTACTTC.

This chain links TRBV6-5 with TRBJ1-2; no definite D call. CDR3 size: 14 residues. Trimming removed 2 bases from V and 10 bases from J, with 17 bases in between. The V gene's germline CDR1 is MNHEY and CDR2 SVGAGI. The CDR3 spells CASSYNAERSDYTF. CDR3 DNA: TGTGCCAGCAGTTACAATGCAGAGCGGTCTGACTACACCTTC.

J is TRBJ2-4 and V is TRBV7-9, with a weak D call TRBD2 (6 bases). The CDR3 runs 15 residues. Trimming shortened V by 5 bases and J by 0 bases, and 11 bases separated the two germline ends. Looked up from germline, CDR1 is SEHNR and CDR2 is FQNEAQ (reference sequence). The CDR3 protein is CASSHWDLAKNIQYF. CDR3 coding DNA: TGTGCCAGCAGCCACTGGGACTTAGCCAAAAACATTCAGTACTTC.

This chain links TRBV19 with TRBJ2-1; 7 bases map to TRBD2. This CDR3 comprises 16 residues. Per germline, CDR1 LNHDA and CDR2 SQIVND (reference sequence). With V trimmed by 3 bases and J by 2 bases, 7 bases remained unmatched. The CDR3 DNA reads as TGTGCCAGTAGTATTTGGGCGGGGGAGACCTACAATGAGCAGTTCTTC. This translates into CASSIWAGETYNEQFF.

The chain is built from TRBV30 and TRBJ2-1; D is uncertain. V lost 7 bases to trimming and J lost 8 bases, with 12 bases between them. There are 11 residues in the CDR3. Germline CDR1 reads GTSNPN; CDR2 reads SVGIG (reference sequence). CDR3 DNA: TGTGCCTCCCTAAACAGCTATGAGCAGTTCTTC. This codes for CASLNSYEQFF.

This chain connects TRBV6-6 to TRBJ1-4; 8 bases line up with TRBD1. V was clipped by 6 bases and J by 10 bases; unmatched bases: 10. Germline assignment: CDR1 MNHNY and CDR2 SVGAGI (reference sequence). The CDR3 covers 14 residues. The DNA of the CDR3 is TGTGCCAGCAGCGCTACAGGGGGTTATCGAAAACTGTTTTTT. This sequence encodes CASSATGGYRKLFF.

For the CDR3, the DNA is TGCGCCAGCAGCCAAAGGGGCCCGGTAGAGGATGGCTACACCTTC. Amino acid sequence: CASSQRGPVEDGYTF. The chain is built from TRBV4-1 and TRBJ1-2; a possible D gene is TRBD1 (5 bases). The CDR3 contains 15 residues. Trimming took off 2 bases at V and 6 bases at J, with 16 bases between the two ends. Germline lookup yields CDR1 MGHRA and CDR2 YSYEKL.

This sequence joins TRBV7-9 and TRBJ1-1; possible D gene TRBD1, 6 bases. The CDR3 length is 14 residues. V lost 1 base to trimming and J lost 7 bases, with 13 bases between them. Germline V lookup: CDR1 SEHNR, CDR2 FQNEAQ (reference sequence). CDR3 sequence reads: CASSLEGGKDEAFF. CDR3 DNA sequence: TGTGCCAGCAGCTTAGAAGGGGGTAAGGATGAAGCTTTCTTT.

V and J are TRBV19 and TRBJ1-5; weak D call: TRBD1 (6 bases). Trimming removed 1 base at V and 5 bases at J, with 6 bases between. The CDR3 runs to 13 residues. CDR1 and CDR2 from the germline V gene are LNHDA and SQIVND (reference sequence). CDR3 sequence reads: CASSIGTDQPQHF. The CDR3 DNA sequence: TGTGCCAGTAGTATAGGGACAGATCAGCCCCAGCATTTT.

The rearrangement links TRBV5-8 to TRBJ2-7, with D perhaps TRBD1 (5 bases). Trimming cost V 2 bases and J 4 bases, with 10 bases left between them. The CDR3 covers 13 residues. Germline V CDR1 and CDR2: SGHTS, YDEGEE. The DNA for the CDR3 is TGTGCCAGCAGCTTCTCAGGGTTTTACGAGCAGTACTTC. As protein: CASSFSGFYEQYF.

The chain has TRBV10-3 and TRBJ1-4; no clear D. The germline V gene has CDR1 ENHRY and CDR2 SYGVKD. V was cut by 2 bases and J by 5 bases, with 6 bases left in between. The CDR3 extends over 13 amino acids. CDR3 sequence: CAISEPLNEKLFF. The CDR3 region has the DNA TGTGCCATCAGTGAGCCTCTGAATGAAAAACTGTTTTTT.

The CDR3 loop is CASSLGGQGAKEQYF. CDR3 in DNA: TGTGCCAGCAGCTTAGGAGGACAGGGGGCCAAAGAGCAGTACTTC. The chain is built from TRBV5-5 and TRBJ2-7; 11 bases fit TRBD1. This CDR3 contains 15 residues. The germline gives CDR1 SGHKS, CDR2 YYEKEE (reference sequence). The V gene end was trimmed by 2 bases and the J gene end by 7 bases; junction bases not matched to a gene: 8.

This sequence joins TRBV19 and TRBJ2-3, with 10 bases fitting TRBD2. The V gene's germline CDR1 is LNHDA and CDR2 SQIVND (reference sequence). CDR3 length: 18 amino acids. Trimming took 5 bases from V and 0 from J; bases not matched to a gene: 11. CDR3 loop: CASSSRLAGDSSTDTQYF. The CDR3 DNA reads TGTGCCAGTAGTTCCCGACTAGCGGGTGATTCTAGCACAGATACGCAGTATTTT.

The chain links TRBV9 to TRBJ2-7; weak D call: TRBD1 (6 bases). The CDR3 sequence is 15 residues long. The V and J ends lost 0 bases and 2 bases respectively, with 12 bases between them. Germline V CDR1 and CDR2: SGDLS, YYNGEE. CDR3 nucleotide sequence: TGTGCCAGCAGCGTAGGGGGGCAAACCCCCTACGAGCAGTACTTC. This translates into CASSVGGQTPYEQYF.

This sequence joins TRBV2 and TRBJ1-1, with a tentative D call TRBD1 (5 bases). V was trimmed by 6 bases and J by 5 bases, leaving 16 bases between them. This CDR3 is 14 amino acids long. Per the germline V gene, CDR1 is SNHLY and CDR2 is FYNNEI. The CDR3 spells CASRRDVGGTEAFF. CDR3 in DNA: TGTGCCAGCAGAAGGGACGTCGGGGGGACTGAAGCTTTCTTT.

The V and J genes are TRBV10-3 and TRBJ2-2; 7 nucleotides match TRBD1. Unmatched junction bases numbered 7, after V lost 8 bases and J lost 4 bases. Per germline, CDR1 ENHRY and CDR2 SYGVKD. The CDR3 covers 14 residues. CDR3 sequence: CAIPGTAITGELFF. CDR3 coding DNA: TGTGCCATCCCCGGGACAGCAATCACCGGGGAGCTGTTTTTT.

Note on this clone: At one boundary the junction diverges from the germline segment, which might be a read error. The CDR3 loop is CASSPELAGTQYF. As DNA, the CDR3 is TGTGCTAGCAGCCCCGAGTTAGCTGGTACGCAGTATTTT. The genes are TRBV7-7 and TRBJ2-3; D gene ambiguous. CDR1 is SSHAT, CDR2 FNYEAQ, per germline (reference sequence). The CDR3 spans 13 residues.

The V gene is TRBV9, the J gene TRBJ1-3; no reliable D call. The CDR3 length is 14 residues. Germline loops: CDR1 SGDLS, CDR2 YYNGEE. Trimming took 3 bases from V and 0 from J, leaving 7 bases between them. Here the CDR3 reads CASSADYSGNTIYF. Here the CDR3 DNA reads TGTGCCAGCAGCGCAGACTACTCTGGAAACACCATATATTTT.

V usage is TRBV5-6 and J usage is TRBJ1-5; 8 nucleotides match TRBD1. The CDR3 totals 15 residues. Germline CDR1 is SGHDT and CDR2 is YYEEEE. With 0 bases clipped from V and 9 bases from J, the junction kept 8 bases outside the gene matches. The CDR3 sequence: CASSLAGTGMRPQHF. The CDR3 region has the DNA TGTGCCAGCAGCTTGGCAGGGACAGGTATGAGGCCCCAGCATTTT.

The DNA of the CDR3 is TGCGCCAGCAGCTTGGACCGGACATCAGAAGCCCTCCACTTT. It codes for CASSLDRTSEALHF. J is TRBJ1-6 and V is TRBV5-1; D perhaps matches TRBD1 (5 bases). From germline, CDR1 is SGHRS and CDR2 YFSETQ. Trimming cost V 0 bases and J 14 bases, with 15 bases left between them. The CDR3 has 14 amino acids.